The source of this TCR beta chain is a study of neurological immune-mediated disorders. The CDR3 totals 15 residues. The germline V gene encodes CDR1 MDHEN and CDR2 SYDVKM. The germline V and J ends were trimmed by 2 bases and 4 bases, with 9 bases remaining between them. Study-level results: The study found the most TCR clonal expansion in HTLV-1-associated myelopathy and the least in multiple sclerosis, below healthy controls.

The cDNA was produced through 5'RACE with 10-nucleotide random UMIs. Every sequencing run generated over 170 million TCR-beta sequences from 15-18 subjects. TCRdb used MiXCR to reprocess the 5' RACE reads, holding one entry per CDR3 protein. The sample includes 25,000 to 35,000 distinct CDR3 sequences, 10% to 15% of them seen just once. At least ten counts were recorded for this clonotype. Antigen: not known. Time point indicated: technical triplicate 2. Sorted libraries were derived from more than 900,000 CD4+ or CD8+ T cells. Input material: CD4+ T cells from blood. This TCR derives from a female donor with HTLV-1-associated myelopathy (HAM/TSP). The chain employs TRBV28 and TRBJ2-6; no definite D call. The CDR3 protein is CASSLDTAGANVLTF. In DNA, the CDR3 is TGTGCCAGCAGTTTAGACACGGCCGGGGCCAACGTCCTGACTTTC.